This T cell receptor (beta chain) was identified during a study of blood T cell repertoires in COVID-19. On the study more broadly: COVID-19 samples collected from the United States, Italy and Spain covered acute and convalescent phases. PBMCs, B-cell-depleted T cells, or T cells provided the cDNA or gDNA that made up the material.

How the authors handled the data: Cell counts per sample came from amplifying reference gene primers. TCRdb keeps only in-frame clones here, not all; method: immunoSEQ multiplex PCR. D and trimming were read from the DNA, whereas the V and J calls and clone size are those reported in that table. The table has about 370,000 clones, about 89% seen once. In germline, CDR1 is LGHNA, CDR2 YSLEER. V lost 0 bases and J 1 base, leaving 4 bases between the germline ends. The CDR3 runs to 15 residues. The source is a woman in her 30s with COVID-19, enrolled during active disease. This chain uses TRBV4-3 with TRBJ2-6; D uncertain. Sequencing was performed on peripheral blood. The CDR3 loop reads CASSQELSGANVLTF. CDR3 sequence (DNA): TGCGCCAGCAGCCAAGAATTATCTGGGGCCAACGTCCTGACTTTC.